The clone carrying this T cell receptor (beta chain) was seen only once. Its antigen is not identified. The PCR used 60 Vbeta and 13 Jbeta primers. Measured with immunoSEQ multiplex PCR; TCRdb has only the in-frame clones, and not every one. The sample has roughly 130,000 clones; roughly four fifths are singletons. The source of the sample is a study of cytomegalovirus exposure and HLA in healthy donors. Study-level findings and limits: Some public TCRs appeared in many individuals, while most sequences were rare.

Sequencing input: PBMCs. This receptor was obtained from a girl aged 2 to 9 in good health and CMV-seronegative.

Here the CDR3 reads CASSISVDTEAFF. CDR3 nucleotide sequence: TGTGCCAGTAGTATCAGCGTAGACACTGAAGCTTTCTTT. V gene TRBV19 combines with J gene TRBJ1-1; D unresolved. V gave up 3 bases and J gave up 3 bases, with 8 bases separating them. The CDR3 has 13 residues. Germline V lookup: CDR1 LNHDA, CDR2 SQIVND (reference sequence).